The present TCR beta chain was sequenced within a study of regulatory T cells in long-lasting Graves disease. The authors built TCR beta libraries using iRepertoire HTBI primers and Arm-PCR of CDR3 regions. One entry per CDR3 protein, called by TCRdb with MiXCR from the multiplex PCR reads. The sample consists of roughly 440,000 distinct CDR3 sequences, 16% of them appearing once. The sample holds many counts of this clonotype. Germline assignment: CDR1 MDHEN and CDR2 SYDVKM. The CDR3 covers 14 residues. The V gene lost 5 bases and the J gene lost 4 bases, with 12 bases spanning the gap. The time point here: newly diagnosed GD, antithyroid drugs for less than 3 months. Generation of the TCR library employed RNA extracted from PBMCs. The same data also contributed to another study, on T cells in Graves' hyperthyroidism and ophthalmopathy. This second study says: The patients, who ranged from 18 to 65 in age, presented with newly diagnosed hyperthyroidism lasting under 2 months. Those patients with uncontrolled infection, other autoimmune disease, pregnancy or lactation were excluded.

This receptor was obtained from a young woman with Graves disease. The specimen comprised peripheral blood mononuclear cells (PBMCs), sampled at new diagnosis, from a patient treated with antithyroid drugs. The rearrangement links TRBV28 to TRBJ2-1; D might be TRBD2 (6 bases). DNA for the CDR3: TGTGCCAGCAGTCCCGGGACTCCTTACAATGAGCAGTTCTTC. Translation gives CASSPGTPYNEQFF.